Included here is one TCR beta chain sequence, with context. Antigen specificity is unknown. The ends lost 6 bases at V and 9 bases at J; junction bases unmatched: 11. The CDR3 covers 15 residues. The data were obtained in a study of CD8 T cells in ankylosing spondylitis. Using quantitative 5'-RACE with molecular barcodes, the authors made TCR beta libraries. TCRdb ran MiXCR on the 5' RACE reads and lists one entry per CDR3 protein. The table shows about 150,000 distinct CDR3 sequences, with 25% to 35% occurring only once. Study results and limitations: Significant enrichment of disease-linked clones was reported in matched ankylosing spondylitis synovial fluid.

The chain uses TRBV12-3 or TRBV12-4 and TRBJ2-1; TRBD2 matches 10 bases. The sample was synovial fluid, either unsorted or a sorted T cell fraction (not recorded which). The source of this sequence is a male donor with ankylosing spondylitis. The chain's CDR3 is CASSLSGGARGEQFF. CDR3 DNA: TGTGCCAGCAGCCTAAGCGGGGGGGCGAGGGGTGAGCAGTTCTTC.